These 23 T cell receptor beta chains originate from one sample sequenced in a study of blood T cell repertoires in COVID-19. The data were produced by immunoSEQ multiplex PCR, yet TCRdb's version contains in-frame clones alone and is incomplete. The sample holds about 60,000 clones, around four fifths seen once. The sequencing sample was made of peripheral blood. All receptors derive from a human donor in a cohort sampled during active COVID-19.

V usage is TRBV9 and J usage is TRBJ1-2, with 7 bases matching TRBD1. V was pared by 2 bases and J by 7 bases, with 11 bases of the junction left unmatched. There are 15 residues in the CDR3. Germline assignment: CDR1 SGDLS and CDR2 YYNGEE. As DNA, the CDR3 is TGTGCCAGCAGCGTCTCGGGACAGTCGCCGGGTGGCTACACCTTC. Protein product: CASSVSGQSPGGYTF.

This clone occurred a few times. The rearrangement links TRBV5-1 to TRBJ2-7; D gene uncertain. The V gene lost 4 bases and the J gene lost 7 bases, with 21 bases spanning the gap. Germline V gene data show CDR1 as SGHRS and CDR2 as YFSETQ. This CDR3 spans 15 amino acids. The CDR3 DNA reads TGCGCCAGCAGCCCCCAGTCCCCAACACGAGCGGAGCAGTACTTC. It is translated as CASSPQSPTRAEQYF.

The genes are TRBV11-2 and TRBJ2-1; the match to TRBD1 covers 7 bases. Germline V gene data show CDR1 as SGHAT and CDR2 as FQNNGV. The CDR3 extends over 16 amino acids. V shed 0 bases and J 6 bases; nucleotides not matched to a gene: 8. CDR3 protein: CASSLDQGTEFNEQFF. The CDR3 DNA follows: TGTGCCAGCAGCTTAGATCAAGGGACAGAATTCAATGAGCAGTTCTTC.

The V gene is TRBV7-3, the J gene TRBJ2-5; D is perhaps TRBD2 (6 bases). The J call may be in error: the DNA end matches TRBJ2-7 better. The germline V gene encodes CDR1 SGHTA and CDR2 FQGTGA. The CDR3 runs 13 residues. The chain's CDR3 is CASSTSGGAEQYF. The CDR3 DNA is TGTGCCAGCAGCACCTCCGGGGGAGCCGAGCAGTACTTC.

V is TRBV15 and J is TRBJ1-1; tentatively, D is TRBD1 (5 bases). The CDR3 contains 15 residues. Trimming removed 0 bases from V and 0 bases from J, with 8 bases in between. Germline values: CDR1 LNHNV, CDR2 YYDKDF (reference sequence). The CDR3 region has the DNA TGTGCCACCAGCAGAGATGGGGCCATGAACACTGAAGCTTTCTTT. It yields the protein CATSRDGAMNTEAFF. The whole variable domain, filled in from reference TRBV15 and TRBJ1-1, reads DAMVIQNPRYQVTQFGKPVTLSCSQTLNHNVMYWYQQKSSQAPKLLFHYYDKDFNNEADTPDNFQSRRPNTSFCFLDIRSPGLGDTAMYLCATSRDGAMNTEAFFGQGTRLTVV.

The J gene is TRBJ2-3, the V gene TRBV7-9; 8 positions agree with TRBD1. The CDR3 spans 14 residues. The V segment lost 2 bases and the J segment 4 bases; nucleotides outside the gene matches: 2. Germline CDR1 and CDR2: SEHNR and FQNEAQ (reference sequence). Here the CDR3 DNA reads TGTGCCAGCAGCTTAACAGGGGGTGCAGATACGCAGTATTTT. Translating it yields CASSLTGGADTQYF.

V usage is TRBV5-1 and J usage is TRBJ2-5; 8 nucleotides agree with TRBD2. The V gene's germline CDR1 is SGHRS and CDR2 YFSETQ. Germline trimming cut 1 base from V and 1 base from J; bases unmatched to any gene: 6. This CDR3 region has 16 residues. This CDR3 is CASSLRVAGTQETQYF. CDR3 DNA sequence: TGCGCCAGCAGCTTGCGTGTAGCGGGGACCCAAGAGACCCAGTACTTC. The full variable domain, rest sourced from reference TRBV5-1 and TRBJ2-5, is KAGVTQTPRYLIKTRGQQVTLSCSPISGHRSVSWYQQTPGQGLQFLFEYFSETQRNKGNFPGRFSGRQFSNSRSEMNVSTLELGDSALYLCASSLRVAGTQETQYFGPGTRLLVL.

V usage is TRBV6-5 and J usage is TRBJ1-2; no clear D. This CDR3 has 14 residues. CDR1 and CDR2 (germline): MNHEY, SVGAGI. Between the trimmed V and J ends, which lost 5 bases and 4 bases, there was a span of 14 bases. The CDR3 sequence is CASSRHPPTYGYTF. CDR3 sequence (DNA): TGTGCCAGCAGTAGACACCCGCCCACCTATGGCTACACCTTC.

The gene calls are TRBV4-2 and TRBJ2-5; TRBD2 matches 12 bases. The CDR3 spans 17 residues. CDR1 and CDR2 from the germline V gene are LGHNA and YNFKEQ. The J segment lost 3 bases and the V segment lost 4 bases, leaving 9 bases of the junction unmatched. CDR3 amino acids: CASSPLQASGGEETQYF. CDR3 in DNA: TGTGCCAGCAGCCCCCTACAGGCTAGCGGGGGGGAAGAGACCCAGTACTTC.

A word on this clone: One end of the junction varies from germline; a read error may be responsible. The CDR3 sequence: CSARENRLCLF. Written as DNA, the CDR3 is TGCAGTGCTAGAGAGAACAGGTTGTGCCTTTTT. The rearrangement joins TRBV20-1 to TRBJ1-4, with a weak D call TRBD1 (5 bases). The germline V gene encodes CDR1 DFQATT and CDR2 SNEGSKA (reference sequence). The CDR3 is 11 residues long.

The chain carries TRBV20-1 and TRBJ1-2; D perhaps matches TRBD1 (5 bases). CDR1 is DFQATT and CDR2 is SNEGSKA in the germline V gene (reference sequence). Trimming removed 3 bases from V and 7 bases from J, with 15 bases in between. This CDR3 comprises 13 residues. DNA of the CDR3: TGCAGTGCTAGTCGCGGGGGGTCGGGTGGCTACACCTTC. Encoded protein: CSASRGGSGGYTF.

The chain's CDR3 is CASSERGQGVVYEQYF. CDR3 bases: TGTGCCAGTAGTGAACGCGGGCAGGGGGTAGTCTACGAGCAGTACTTC. The V gene is TRBV19, the J gene TRBJ2-7, with TRBD1 identical over 7 bases. The V segment lost 5 bases and the J segment 3 bases; nucleotides outside the gene matches: 13. Germline V gives CDR1 LNHDA, CDR2 SQIVND (reference sequence). The CDR3 length is 16 residues.

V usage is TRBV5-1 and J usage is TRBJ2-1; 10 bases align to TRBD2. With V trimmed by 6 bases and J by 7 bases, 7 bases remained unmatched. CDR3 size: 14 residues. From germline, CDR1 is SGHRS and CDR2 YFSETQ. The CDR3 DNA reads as TGCGCCAGCAAGAGCGGGGGGGCCGGTAATGAGCAGTTCTTC. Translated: CASKSGGAGNEQFF.

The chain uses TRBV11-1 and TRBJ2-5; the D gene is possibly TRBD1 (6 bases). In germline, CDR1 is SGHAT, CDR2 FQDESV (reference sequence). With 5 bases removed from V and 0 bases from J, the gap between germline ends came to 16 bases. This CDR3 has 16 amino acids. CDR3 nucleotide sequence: TGTGCCAGCAGCACACAGGGTCGCCCATACCAAGAGACCCAGTACTTC. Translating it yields CASSTQGRPYQETQYF.

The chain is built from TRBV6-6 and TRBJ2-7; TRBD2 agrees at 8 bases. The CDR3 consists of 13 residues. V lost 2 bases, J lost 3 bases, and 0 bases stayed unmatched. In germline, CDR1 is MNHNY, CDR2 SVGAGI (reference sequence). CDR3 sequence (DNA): TGTGCCAGCAGTTACACTAGCGGCTACGAGCAGTACTTC. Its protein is CASSYTSGYEQYF.

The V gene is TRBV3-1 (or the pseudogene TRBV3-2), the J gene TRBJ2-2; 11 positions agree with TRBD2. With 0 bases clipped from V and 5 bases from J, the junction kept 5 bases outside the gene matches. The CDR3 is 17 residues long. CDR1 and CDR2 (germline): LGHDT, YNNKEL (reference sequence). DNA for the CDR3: TGTGCCAGCAGCCAAGATCTGGGGACTAGCGGAACCGGGGAGCTGTTTTTT. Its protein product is CASSQDLGTSGTGELFF.

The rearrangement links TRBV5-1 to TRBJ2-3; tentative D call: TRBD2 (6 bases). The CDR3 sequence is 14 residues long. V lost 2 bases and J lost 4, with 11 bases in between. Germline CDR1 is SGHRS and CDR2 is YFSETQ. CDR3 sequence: CASSFSGRADTQYF. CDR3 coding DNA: TGCGCCAGCAGCTTCTCCGGGAGAGCAGATACGCAGTATTTT.

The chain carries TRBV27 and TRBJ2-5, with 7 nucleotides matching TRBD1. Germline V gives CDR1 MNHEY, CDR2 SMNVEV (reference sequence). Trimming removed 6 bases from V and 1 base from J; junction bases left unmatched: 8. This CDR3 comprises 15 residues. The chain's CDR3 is CASSRNRDSQETQYF. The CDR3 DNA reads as TGTGCCAGCAGCCGAAACCGGGACAGCCAAGAGACCCAGTACTTC.

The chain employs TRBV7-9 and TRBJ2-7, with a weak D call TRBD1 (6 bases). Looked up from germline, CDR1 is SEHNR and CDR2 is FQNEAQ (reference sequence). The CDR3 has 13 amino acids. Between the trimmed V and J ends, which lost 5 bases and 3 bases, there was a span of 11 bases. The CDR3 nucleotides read TGTGCCAGCAGCCTCTGGACAGACTACGAGCAGTACTTC. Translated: CASSLWTDYEQYF.

In DNA, the CDR3 is TGTGCCAGCCACCCCCCGACTAGCGGGAAGGTTAATGAGCAGTTCTTC. Translation gives CASHPPTSGKVNEQFF. The V and J genes are TRBV28 and TRBJ2-1, with TRBD2 matching over 11 bases. The CDR3 has 16 residues. V shed 8 bases and J 7 bases; nucleotides not matched to a gene: 13. CDR1 MDHEN and CDR2 SYDVKM come from the germline V gene.

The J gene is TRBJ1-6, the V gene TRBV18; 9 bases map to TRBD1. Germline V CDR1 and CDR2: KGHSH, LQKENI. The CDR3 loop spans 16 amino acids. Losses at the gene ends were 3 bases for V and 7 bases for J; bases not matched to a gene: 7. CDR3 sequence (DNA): TGTGCCAGCTCACCGCGGGACAGGGTTCCGAATTCACCCCTCCACTTT. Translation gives CASSPRDRVPNSPLHF.

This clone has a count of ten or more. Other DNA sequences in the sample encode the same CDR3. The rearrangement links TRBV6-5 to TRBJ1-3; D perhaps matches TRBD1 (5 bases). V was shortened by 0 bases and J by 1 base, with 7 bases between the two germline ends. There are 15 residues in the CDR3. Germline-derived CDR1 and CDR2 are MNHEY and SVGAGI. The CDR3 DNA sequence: TGTGCCAGCAGTTACTCGGGGGGGTCTGGAAACACCATATATTTT. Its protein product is CASSYSGGSGNTIYF.

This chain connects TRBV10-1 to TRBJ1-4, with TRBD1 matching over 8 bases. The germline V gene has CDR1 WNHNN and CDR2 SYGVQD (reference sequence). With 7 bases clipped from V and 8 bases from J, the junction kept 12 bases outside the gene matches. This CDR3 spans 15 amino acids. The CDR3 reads CASISHRGVEEKLFF. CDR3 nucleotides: TGCGCCAGCATTTCCCACAGGGGGGTAGAAGAAAAACTGTTTTTT.